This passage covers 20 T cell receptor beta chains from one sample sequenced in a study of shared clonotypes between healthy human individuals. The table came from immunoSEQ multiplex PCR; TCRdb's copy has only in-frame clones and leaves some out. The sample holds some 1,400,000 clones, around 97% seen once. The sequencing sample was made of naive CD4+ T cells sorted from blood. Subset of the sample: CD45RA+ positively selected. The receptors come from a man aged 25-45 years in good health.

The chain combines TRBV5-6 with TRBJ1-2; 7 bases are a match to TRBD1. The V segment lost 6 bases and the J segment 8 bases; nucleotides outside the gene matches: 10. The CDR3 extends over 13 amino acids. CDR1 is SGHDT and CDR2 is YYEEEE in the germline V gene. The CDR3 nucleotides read TGTGCCAGCACCCGTCAGGGGGAGGGCGGCTACACCTTC. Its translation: CASTRQGEGGYTF.

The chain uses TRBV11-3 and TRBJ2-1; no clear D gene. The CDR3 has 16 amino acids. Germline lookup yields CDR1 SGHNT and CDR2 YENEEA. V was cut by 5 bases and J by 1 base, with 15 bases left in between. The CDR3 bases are TGTGCCAGCAGCCAAGAACGTACCCAGTCCTACAATGAGCAGTTCTTC. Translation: CASSQERTQSYNEQFF.

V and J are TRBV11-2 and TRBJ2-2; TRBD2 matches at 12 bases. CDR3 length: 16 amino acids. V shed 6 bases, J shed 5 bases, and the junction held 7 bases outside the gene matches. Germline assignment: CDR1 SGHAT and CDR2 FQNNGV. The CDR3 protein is CASRSTSGRSTGELFF. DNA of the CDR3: TGTGCCAGCAGGTCGACTAGCGGGAGAAGTACCGGGGAGCTGTTTTTT.

CDR3 sequence: CASSWDARGRTSGNTIYF. In nucleotides, the CDR3 is TGCGCCAGCAGCTGGGACGCCAGGGGAAGGACATCTGGAAACACCATATATTTT. The V gene is TRBV5-1, the J gene TRBJ1-3, with D maybe TRBD1 (6 bases). The CDR3 covers 18 residues. Trimming took off 3 bases at V and 1 base at J, with 20 bases between the two ends. Germline V gene data show CDR1 as SGHRS and CDR2 as YFSETQ.

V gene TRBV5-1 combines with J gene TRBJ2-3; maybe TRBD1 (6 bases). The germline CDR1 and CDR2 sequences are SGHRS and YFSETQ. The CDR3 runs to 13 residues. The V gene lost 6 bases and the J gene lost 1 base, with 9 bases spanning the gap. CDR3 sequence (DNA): TGCGCCAGCATGAGGACAGGCACAGATACGCAGTATTTT. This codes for CASMRTGTDTQYF.

The CDR3 coding sequence is TGTGCCACCACAGTCGGCTCCCAGCCCCATCAGCCCCAGCATTTT. As protein: CATTVGSQPHQPQHF. This rearrangement joins TRBV19 to TRBJ1-5; D ambiguous. With 10 bases removed from V and 5 bases from J, the gap between germline ends came to 21 bases. The germline gives CDR1 LNHDA, CDR2 SQIVND (reference sequence). The CDR3 is 15 amino acids. The full variable domain, completed using reference TRBV19 and TRBJ1-5, is DGGITQSPKYLFRKEGQNVTLSCEQNLNHDAMYWYRQDPGQGLRLIYYSQIVNDFQKGDIAEGYSVSREKKESFPLTVTSAQKNPTAFYLCATTVGSQPHQPQHFGDGTRLSIL.

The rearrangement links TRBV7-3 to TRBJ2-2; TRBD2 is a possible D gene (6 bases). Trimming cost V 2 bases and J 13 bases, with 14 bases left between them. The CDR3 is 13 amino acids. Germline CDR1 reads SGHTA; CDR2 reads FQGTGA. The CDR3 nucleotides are TGTGCCAGCAGCTTACAGGCTGGGGGAGGGCTGTTTTTT. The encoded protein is CASSLQAGGGLFF.

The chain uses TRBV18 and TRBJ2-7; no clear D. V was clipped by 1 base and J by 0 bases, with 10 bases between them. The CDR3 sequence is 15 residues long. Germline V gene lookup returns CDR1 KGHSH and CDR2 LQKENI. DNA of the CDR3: TGTGCCAGCTCACCACTCTCCGTCAGCTCCTACGAGCAGTACTTC. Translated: CASSPLSVSSYEQYF. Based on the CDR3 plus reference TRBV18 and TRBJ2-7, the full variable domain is NAGVMQNPRHLVRRRGQEARLRCSPMKGHSHVYWYRQLPEEGLKFMVYLQKENIIDESGMPKERFSAEFPKEGPSILRIQQVVRGDSAAYFCASSPLSVSSYEQYFGPGTRLTVT.

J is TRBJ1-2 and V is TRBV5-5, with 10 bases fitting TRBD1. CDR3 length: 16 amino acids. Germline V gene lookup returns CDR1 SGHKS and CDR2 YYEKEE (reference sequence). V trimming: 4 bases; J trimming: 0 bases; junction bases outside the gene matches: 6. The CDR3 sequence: CASSAGQGRPNYGYTF. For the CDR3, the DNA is TGTGCCAGCAGCGCGGGACAGGGGCGGCCTAACTATGGCTACACCTTC.

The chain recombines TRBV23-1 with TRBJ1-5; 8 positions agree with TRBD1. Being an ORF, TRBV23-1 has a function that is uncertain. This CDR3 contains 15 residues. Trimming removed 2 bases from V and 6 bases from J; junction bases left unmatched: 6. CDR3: CASSQGQGIRQPQHF. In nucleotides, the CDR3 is TGCGCCAGCAGTCAAGGACAGGGAATTCGTCAGCCCCAGCATTTT.

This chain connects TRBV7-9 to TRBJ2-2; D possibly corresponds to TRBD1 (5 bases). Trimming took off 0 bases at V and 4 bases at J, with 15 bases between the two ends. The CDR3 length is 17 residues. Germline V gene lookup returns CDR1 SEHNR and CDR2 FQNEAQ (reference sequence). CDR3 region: CASSLARLGARTGELFF. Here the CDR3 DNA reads TGTGCCAGCAGCTTAGCGCGTTTAGGGGCCCGCACCGGGGAGCTGTTTTTT.

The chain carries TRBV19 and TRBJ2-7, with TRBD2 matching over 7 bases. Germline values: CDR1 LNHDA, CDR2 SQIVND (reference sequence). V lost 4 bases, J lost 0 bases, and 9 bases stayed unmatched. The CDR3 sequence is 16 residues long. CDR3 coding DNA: TGTGCCAGTAGTACGACAAGCGGGGCCATCTCCTACGAGCAGTACTTC. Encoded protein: CASSTTSGAISYEQYF.

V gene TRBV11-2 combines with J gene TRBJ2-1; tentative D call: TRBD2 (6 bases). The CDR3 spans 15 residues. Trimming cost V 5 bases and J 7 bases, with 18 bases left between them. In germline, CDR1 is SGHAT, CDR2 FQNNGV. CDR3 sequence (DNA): TGTGCCAGCAGCCCCGTTCCGGGAGCATTTAATGAGCAGTTCTTC. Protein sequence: CASSPVPGAFNEQFF.

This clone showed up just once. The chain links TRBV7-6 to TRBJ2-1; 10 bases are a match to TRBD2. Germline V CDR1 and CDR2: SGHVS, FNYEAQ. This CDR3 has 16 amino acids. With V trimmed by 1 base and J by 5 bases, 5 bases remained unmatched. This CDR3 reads CASSLDAGLADNEQFF. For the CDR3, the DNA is TGTGCCAGCAGCTTAGATGCCGGACTAGCGGACAATGAGCAGTTCTTC.

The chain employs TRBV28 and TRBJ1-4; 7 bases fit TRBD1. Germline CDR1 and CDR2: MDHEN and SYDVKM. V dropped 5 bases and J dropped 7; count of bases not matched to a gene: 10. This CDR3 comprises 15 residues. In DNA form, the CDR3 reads TGTGCCAGCAGTGTCCCGACAGGGCTGAGTGAAAAACTGTTTTTT. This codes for CASSVPTGLSEKLFF.

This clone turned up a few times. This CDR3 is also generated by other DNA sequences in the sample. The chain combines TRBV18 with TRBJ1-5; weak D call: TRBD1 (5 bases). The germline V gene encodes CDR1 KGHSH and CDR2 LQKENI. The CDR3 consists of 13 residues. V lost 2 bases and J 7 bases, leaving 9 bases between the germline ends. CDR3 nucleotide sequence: TGTGCCAGCTCACCAGCAGGGAACCAGCCCCAGCATTTT. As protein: CASSPAGNQPQHF.

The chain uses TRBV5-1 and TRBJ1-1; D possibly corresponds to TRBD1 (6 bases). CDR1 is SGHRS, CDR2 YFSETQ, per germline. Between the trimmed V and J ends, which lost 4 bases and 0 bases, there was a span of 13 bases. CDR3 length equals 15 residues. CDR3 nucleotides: TGCGCCAGCAGCCCACGAGGGACACTGAACACTGAAGCTTTCTTT. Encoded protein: CASSPRGTLNTEAFF.

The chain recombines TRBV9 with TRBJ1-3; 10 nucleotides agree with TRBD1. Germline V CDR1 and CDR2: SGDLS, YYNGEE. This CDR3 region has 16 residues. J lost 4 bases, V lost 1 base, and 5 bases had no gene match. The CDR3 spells CASSVSLGQGGNTIYF. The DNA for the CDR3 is TGTGCCAGCAGCGTATCCCTGGGACAGGGGGGAAACACCATATATTTT.

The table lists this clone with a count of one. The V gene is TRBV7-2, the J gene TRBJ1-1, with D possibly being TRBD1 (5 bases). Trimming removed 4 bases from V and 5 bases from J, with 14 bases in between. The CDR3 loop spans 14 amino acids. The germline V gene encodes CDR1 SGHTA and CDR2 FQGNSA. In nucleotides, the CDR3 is TGTGCCAGCAGCTCCCCAGGGATGGGAACTGAAGCTTTCTTT. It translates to CASSSPGMGTEAFF.

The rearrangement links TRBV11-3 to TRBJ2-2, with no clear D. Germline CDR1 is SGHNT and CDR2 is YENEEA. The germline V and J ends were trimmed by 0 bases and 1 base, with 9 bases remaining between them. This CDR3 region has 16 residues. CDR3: CASSLDGWENTGELFF. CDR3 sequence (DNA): TGTGCCAGCAGCTTAGATGGGTGGGAGAACACCGGGGAGCTGTTTTTT.